Listed here is a single T cell receptor beta chain. What this receptor recognizes is not known. No per-base quality is available; no much larger clone lies one base away. The germline V gene encodes CDR1 MNHEY and CDR2 SMNVEV (reference sequence). The CDR3 goes from the cysteine to the phenylalanine over 13 residues. CDR3 DNA only is kept here, 39 bases in frame from base 1. Trimming costs V 4 bases and J 4 bases, and their ends lie 7 bases apart. The entry originates in a study of regulatory and conventional T cells in RAG deficiency (TCRdb year 2017). About the investigation overall: Autoimmunity is frequently linked to hypomorphic RAG mutations in combined immunodeficiency or atypical SCID. The study used high-throughput TCR beta sequencing to compare repertoire diversity and composition of Treg, conventional CD4+ and CD8+ T cells between RAG-deficient patients and healthy controls. Results and caveats for the whole study, not just this receptor: All patient T-cell subsets had shorter CDR3 lengths; Omenn syndrome patients showed >75% Treg-Tconv repertoire overlap at nucleotide and amino acid level. Sorted CD25-high CD127-low cells from Omenn syndrome patients may represent peripherally activated cells rather than bona fide Treg cells. Some T-cell subset analyses were not done for some subjects. In Omenn syndrome and CID/AS patients compared with controls, around 90-fold fewer unique TCR beta sequences were detected from Treg cells, versus roughly 9.4-fold fewer for other subsets. Compared with control T-cell subpopulations, RAG-deficient patients had much lower Shannon entropy and higher Simpson indices.

Eight patients with RAG deficiency were studied: one with SCID, two with Omenn syndrome and five with combined immunodeficiency or atypical SCID. Before genomic DNA extraction, CD8+ T cells without CD4 were isolated from blood. Library preparation used the immunoSEQ multiplex PCR assay. Rearranged TCR beta chain products were amplified from the genomic DNA of sorted T-cell subsets and were then sequenced. Per the source publication's procedure: Shannon entropy and Simpson indices were used to measure how diverse the repertoire of productive TCR beta rearrangements was. Clonal expansion was assessed using the summed frequency of the 100 most abundant productive TCR beta clonotypes among total reads. The TRB repertoires were evaluated with a self-reactivity index based on amino acid usage at CDR3beta positions 6 and 7. Two-way ANOVA was used for repertoire analyses, and Student t or Mann-Whitney tests were used for flow cytometric analyses. Here the immuneACCESS table is served through TCRdb, limited to in-frame sequences with V and J called. Missing clones are a known gap in these copies; in checked studies unresolved V genes cover under half, and the rest lacks a known reason. V, J and clone size derive from that table, while D and trimming were established from the DNA sequence. The sample table holds 5,500 to 6,500 clones, of which about 90% were seen once. The ten top clones hold about 45% of the sample.

The sample consisted of CD8+ T cells sorted from blood. The chain is encoded by TRBV27 joined to TRBJ2-2, with TRBD2 as a weak D call on 6 bases. This sequence was found in a human donor with RAG deficiency presenting as severe combined immunodeficiency. In nucleotides, the sequence is TGTGCCAGCAGTTGGGGGGTCACCGGGGAGCTGTTTTTT. It encodes CASSWGVTGELFF.